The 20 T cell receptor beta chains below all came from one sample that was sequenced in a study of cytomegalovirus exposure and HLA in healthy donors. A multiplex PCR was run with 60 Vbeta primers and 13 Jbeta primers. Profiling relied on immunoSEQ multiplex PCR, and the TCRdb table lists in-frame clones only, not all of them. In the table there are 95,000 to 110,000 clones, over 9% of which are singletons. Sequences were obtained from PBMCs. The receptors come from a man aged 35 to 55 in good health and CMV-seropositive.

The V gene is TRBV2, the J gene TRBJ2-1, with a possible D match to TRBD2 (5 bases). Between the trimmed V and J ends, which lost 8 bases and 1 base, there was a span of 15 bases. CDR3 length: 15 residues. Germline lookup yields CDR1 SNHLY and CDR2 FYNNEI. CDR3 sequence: CASADGSRSYNEQFF. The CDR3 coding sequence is TGTGCCAGCGCTGATGGGAGCCGTTCCTACAATGAGCAGTTCTTC.

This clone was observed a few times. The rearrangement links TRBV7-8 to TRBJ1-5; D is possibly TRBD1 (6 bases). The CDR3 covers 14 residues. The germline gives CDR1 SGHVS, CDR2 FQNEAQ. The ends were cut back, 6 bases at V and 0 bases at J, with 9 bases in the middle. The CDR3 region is CASRGTYSNQPQHF. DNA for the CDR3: TGTGCCAGCAGAGGGACATATAGCAATCAGCCCCAGCATTTT. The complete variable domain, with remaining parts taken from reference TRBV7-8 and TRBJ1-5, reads GAGVSQSPRYKVAKRGQDVALRCDPISGHVSLFWYQQALGQGPEFLTYFQNEAQLDKSGLPSDRFFAERPEGSVSTLKIQRTQQEDSAVYLCASRGTYSNQPQHFGDGTRLSIL.

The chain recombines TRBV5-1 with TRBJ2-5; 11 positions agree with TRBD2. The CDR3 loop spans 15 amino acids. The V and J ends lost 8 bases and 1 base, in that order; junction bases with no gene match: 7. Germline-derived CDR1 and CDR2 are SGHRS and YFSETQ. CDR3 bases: TGCGCCAGTGCAACTAGCGGGAGATCCCAAGAGACCCAGTACTTC. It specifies CASATSGRSQETQYF. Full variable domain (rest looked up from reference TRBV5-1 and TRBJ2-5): KAGVTQTPRYLIKTRGQQVTLSCSPISGHRSVSWYQQTPGQGLQFLFEYFSETQRNKGNFPGRFSGRQFSNSRSEMNVSTLELGDSALYLCASATSGRSQETQYFGPGTRLLVL.

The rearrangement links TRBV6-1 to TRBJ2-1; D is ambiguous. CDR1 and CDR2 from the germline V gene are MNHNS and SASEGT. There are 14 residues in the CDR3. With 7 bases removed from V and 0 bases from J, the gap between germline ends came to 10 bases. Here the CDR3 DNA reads TGTGCCAGCACCCGGAGATCCTCCTACAATGAGCAGTTCTTC. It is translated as CASTRRSSYNEQFF.

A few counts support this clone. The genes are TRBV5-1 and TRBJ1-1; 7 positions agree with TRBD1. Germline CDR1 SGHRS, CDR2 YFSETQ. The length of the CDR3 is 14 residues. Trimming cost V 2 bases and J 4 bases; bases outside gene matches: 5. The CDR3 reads CASSLAGGGTEAFF. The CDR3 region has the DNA TGCGCCAGCAGCTTAGCAGGGGGAGGCACTGAAGCTTTCTTT.

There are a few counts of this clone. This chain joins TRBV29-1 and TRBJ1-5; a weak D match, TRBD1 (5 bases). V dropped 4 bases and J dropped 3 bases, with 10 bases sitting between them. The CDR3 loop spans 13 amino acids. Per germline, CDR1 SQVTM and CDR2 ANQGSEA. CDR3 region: CSVGGGTNQPQHF. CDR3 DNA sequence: TGCAGCGTTGGGGGGGGGACCAATCAGCCCCAGCATTTT.

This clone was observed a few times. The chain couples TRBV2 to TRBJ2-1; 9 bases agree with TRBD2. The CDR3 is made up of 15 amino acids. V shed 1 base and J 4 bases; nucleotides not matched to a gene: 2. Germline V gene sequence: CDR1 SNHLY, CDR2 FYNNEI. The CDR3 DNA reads TGTGCCAGCAGTGAAGTTAGCGGGAGTTACAATGAGCAGTTCTTC. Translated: CASSEVSGSYNEQFF.

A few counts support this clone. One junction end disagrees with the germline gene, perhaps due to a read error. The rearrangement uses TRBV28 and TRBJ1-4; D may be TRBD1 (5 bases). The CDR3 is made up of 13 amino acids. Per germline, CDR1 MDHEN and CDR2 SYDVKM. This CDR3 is CASSLLQGGEFYF. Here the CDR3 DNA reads TGTGCCAGCAGTTTATTACAAGGAGGGGAGTTTTACTTT.

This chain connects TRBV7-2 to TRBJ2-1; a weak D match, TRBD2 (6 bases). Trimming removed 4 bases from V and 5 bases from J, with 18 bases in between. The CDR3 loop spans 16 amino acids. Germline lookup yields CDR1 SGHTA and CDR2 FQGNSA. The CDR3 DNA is TGTGCCAGCAGCTATAGAAGCGGGCTTCTTAACAATGAGCAGTTCTTC. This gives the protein CASSYRSGLLNNEQFF.

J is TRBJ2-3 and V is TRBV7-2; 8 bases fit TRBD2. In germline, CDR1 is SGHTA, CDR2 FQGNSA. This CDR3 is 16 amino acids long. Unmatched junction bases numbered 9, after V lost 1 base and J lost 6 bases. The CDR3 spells CASSLVPGGPGDTQYF. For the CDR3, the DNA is TGTGCCAGCAGCTTAGTCCCGGGAGGGCCCGGGGATACGCAGTATTTT.

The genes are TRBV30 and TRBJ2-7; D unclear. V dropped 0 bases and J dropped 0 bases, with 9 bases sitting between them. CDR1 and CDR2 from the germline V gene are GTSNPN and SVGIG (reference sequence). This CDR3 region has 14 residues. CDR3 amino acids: CAWSVARISYEQYF. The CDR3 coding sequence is TGTGCCTGGAGTGTAGCGCGGATCTCCTACGAGCAGTACTTC.

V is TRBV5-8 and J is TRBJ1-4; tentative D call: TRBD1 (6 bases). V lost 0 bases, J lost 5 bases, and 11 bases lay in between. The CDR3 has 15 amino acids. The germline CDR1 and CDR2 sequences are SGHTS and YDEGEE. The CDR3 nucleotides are TGTGCCAGCAGCTTGGTCCTACAGGGCAATGAAAAACTGTTTTTT. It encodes CASSLVLQGNEKLFF.

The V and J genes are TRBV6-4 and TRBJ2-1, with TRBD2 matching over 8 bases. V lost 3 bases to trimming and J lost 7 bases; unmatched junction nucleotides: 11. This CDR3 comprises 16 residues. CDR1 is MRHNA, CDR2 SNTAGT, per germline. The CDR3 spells CASSERWTGGWNEQFF. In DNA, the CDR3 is TGTGCCAGCAGTGAACGTTGGACGGGAGGGTGGAATGAGCAGTTCTTC.

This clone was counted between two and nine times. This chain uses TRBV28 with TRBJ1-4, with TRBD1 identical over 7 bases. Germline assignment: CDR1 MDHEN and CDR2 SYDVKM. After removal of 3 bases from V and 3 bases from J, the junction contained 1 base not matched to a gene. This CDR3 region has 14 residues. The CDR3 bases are TGTGCCAGCAGTTTGGGGACAGCTAATGAAAAACTGTTTTTT. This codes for CASSLGTANEKLFF.

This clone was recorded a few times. The CDR3 coding sequence is TGCGCCAGCAGCTTGGCGGGGCGGGAGGGCGATGAGCAGTTCTTC. As protein: CASSLAGREGDEQFF. This chain uses TRBV5-1 with TRBJ2-1, with 9 bases fitting TRBD2. The CDR3 runs to 15 residues. The germline V gene encodes CDR1 SGHRS and CDR2 YFSETQ. Unmatched junction bases numbered 6, after V lost 0 bases and J lost 8 bases.

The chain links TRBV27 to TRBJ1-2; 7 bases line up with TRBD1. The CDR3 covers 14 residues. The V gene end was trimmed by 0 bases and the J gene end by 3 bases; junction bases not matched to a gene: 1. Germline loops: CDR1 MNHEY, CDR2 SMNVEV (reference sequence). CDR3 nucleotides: TGTGCCAGCAGTTTATCCAGGGGGGACTATGGCTACACCTTC. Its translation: CASSLSRGDYGYTF.

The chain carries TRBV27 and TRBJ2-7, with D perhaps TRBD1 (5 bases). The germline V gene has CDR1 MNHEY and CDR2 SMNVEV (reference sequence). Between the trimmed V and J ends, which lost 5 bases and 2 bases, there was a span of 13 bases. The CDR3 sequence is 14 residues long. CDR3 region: CASSQSHRTYEQYF. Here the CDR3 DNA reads TGTGCCAGCAGTCAATCACACAGGACCTACGAGCAGTACTTC.

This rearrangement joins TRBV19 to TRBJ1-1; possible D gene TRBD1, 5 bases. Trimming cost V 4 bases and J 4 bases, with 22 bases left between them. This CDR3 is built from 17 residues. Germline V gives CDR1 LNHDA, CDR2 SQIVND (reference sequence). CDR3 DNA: TGTGCCAGTAGTAAAGGACAAAGGGGTGGCTTGGGCACTGAAGCTTTCTTT. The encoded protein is CASSKGQRGGLGTEAFF.

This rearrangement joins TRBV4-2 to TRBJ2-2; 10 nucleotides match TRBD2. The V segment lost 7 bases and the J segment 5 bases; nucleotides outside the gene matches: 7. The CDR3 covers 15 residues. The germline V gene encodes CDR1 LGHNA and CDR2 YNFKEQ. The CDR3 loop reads CASNLAGVGTGELFF. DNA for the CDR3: TGTGCCAGCAATCTAGCGGGAGTAGGGACCGGGGAGCTGTTTTTT.

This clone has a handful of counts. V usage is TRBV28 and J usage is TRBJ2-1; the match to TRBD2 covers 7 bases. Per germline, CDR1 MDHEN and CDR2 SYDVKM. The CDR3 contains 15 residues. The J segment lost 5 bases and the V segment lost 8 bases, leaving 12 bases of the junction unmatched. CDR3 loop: CASRIGRGSHNEQFF. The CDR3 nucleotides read TGTGCCAGCCGGATCGGCCGCGGGAGCCACAATGAGCAGTTCTTC.